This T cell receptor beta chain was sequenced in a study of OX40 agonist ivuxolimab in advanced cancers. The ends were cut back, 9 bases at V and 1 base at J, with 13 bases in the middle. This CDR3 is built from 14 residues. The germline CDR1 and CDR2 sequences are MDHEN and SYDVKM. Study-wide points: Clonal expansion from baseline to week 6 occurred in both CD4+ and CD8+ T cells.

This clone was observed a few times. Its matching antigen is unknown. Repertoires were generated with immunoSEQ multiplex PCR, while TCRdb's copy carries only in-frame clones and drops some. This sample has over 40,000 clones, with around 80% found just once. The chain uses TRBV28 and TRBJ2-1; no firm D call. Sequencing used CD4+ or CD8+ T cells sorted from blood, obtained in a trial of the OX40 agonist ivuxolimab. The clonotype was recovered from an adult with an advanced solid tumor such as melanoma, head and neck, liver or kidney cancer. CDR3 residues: CASHLVGSYNEQFF. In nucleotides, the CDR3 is TGTGCCAGTCACCTAGTGGGATCCTACAATGAGCAGTTCTTC.